These 18 T cell receptor beta chains share one sample of origin, sequenced in a study of T-cell reconstitution after alpha-beta-depleted transplantation in children. Unique molecular identifiers were used to barcode this TCRbeta library. TCRdb reprocessed the PCR reads with MiXCR, giving one entry per CDR3 protein. The repertoire holds some 640,000 distinct CDR3 sequences, with roughly 15% as singletons. The sample was PBMCs from the stem cell graft donor, taken from the stem cell graft. The source is a human donor who donated a stem cell graft to a child with acute myeloid leukemia.

This chain joins TRBV11-2 and TRBJ2-7; no clear D. The CDR3 has 15 residues. V was clipped by 0 bases and J by 0 bases, with 9 bases between them. Germline V gene lookup returns CDR1 SGHAT and CDR2 FQNNGV. In nucleotides, the CDR3 is TGTGCCAGCAGCTTAGAGGTTCTTAGCTCCTACGAGCAGTACGTC. Translation: CASSLEVLSSYEQYV.

This clonotype was detected many times. One end of the junction varies from germline; a read error may be responsible. This sequence joins TRBV5-1 and TRBJ2-7; 7 positions match TRBD1. Germline-derived CDR1 and CDR2 are SGHRS and YFSETQ. The CDR3 totals 14 residues. CDR3 in DNA: TGTGCCAGCAGCTTAGGGGACAGCTCCTACGAGCAGTACTTC. It specifies CASSLGDSSYEQYF.

The sample holds a few counts of this clonotype. The chain employs TRBV4-3 and TRBJ2-3, with TRBD2 as a possible D gene (7 bases). This CDR3 comprises 13 residues. V gave up 4 bases and J gave up 9 bases, with 14 bases separating them. Germline V gene lookup returns CDR1 LGHNA and CDR2 YSLEER. The CDR3 nucleotides are TGCGCCAGCAGCCTCCTACAGGGAGGGACGCAGTATTTT. Protein sequence: CASSLLQGGTQYF.

There are many counts of this clonotype. The chain joins TRBV20-1 to TRBJ2-1; D is tentatively TRBD1 or TRBD2 (6 bases each). The CDR3 is 14 residues long. CDR1 is DFQATT and CDR2 is SNEGSKA in the germline V gene (reference sequence). V dropped 5 bases and J dropped 0 bases, with 11 bases sitting between them. CDR3 coding DNA: TGCAGTGCTGCGGGACATAGCTCCTACAATGAGCAGTTCTTC. Translated, it gives CSAAGHSSYNEQFF.

This chain links TRBV29-1 with TRBJ2-7; 9 bases fit TRBD1. Trimming cost V 6 bases and J 3 bases; bases outside gene matches: 6. The CDR3 sequence is 13 residues long. CDR1 is SQVTM and CDR2 is ANQGSEA in the germline V gene. The DNA for the CDR3 is TGCAGCGTCCGTCCGGGACAGGGCTACGAGCAGTACTTC. Translation gives CSVRPGQGYEQYF.

This clonotype was found many times. The V gene is TRBV7-6, the J gene TRBJ2-3; tentatively, D is TRBD1 (5 bases). The germline CDR1 and CDR2 sequences are SGHVS and FNYEAQ. Trimming pared 1 base from V and 8 bases from J, leaving 16 bases between. The CDR3 length is 15 residues. CDR3 protein: CASSLDRRPIGTQYF. CDR3 coding DNA: TGTGCCAGCAGCTTAGACAGGCGACCCATAGGTACGCAGTATTTT.

This clonotype was picked up many times. The rearrangement links TRBV7-2 to TRBJ1-2; D is uncertain. Trimming took 0 bases from V and 3 from J, leaving 8 bases between them. The CDR3 spans 14 residues. From germline, CDR1 is SGHTA and CDR2 FQGNSA. As DNA, the CDR3 is TGTGCCAGCAGCTTAGCCGACACCTACTATGGCTACACCTTC. It is translated as CASSLADTYYGYTF.

CDR3 amino acids: CAQSSANTGELFF. CDR3 coding DNA: TGTGCCCAGTCTTCCGCGAACACCGGGGAGCTGTTTTTT. This chain connects TRBV30 to TRBJ2-2; D is unresolved. Between the trimmed V and J ends, which lost 8 bases and 0 bases, there was a span of 10 bases. Per germline, CDR1 GTSNPN and CDR2 SVGIG (reference sequence). The CDR3 extends over 13 amino acids.

Of note for this clonotype: With a much larger clone just one base away, this may be a read error. The chain uses TRBV20-1 and TRBJ1-6, with D maybe TRBD1 (5 bases). In germline, CDR1 is DFQATT, CDR2 SNEGSKA (reference sequence). The length of the CDR3 is 15 residues. Trimming cost V 5 bases and J 3 bases, with 14 bases left between them. The CDR3 is CSAREGSCYNSPLHF. As DNA, the CDR3 is TGCAGTGCTCGCGAGGGGAGCTGCTATAATTCACCCCTCCACTTT.

V usage is TRBV21-1 and J usage is TRBJ1-5. TRBV21-1 is given as a pseudogene. The CDR3 contains 12 residues. The CDR3 loop is CASSGSDQPQHF. CDR3 nucleotide sequence: TGTGCCAGCAGCGGATCAGATCAGCCCCAGCATTTT.

Many counts were recorded for this clonotype. This chain uses TRBV20-1 with TRBJ1-5; 7 nucleotides match TRBD1. In germline, CDR1 is DFQATT, CDR2 SNEGSKA (reference sequence). V lost 3 bases, J lost 8 bases, and 7 bases stayed unmatched. There are 13 residues in the CDR3. The CDR3, as DNA: TGCAGTGCTAGTCGACAGGGTACCGAGCCCCAGCATTTT. This sequence encodes CSASRQGTEPQHF.

This clonotype was counted a few times. The chain has TRBV15 and TRBJ2-3; D call uncertain. CDR3 length: 13 residues. In germline, CDR1 is LNHNV, CDR2 YYDKDF (reference sequence). V shed 3 bases and J shed 4 bases, with 8 bases lying between them. As DNA, the CDR3 is TGTGCCACCAGCAGCAGGTTCTCAGATACGCAGTATTTT. It encodes CATSSRFSDTQYF.

This clonotype showed up many times. This CDR3 is CSARGLSYQHF. For the CDR3, the DNA is TGCAGTGCTAGAGGCCTCAGTTACCAGCATTTT. The chain uses TRBV20-1 and TRBJ1-5, with D uncertain. This CDR3 contains 11 residues. V lost 1 base and J 12 bases, leaving 10 bases between the germline ends. Germline lookup yields CDR1 DFQATT and CDR2 SNEGSKA (reference sequence).

The chain carries TRBV2 and TRBJ2-4, with D possibly matching TRBD2 (7 bases). In germline, CDR1 is SNHLY, CDR2 FYNNEI. This CDR3 is built from 14 residues. Trimming took 7 bases from V and 6 from J, leaving 16 bases between them. CDR3 coding DNA: TGTGCCAGCACTCCTGGGGGGGCACGAAACATTCAGTACTTC. Translating it yields CASTPGGARNIQYF.

The rearrangement links TRBV7-9 to TRBJ1-1; TRBD1 is a possible D gene (5 bases). The CDR3 length is 13 residues. V lost 5 bases and J lost 2, with 9 bases in between. Germline lookup yields CDR1 SEHNR and CDR2 FQNEAQ (reference sequence). The CDR3 DNA reads TGTGCCAGCAGCCGGGACGCCAACACTGAAGCTTTCTTT. Protein: CASSRDANTEAFF.

This clonotype was seen a handful of times. This sequence joins TRBV5-1 and TRBJ2-2; 9 bases match TRBD1. CDR3 length: 13 residues. Germline V gene lookup returns CDR1 SGHRS and CDR2 YFSETQ. Germline trimming cut 6 bases from V and 6 bases from J; bases unmatched to any gene: 3. Here the CDR3 reads CASTTGGAGELFF. The CDR3 DNA is TGCGCCAGCACGACAGGGGGGGCCGGGGAGCTGTTTTTT.

The chain couples TRBV6-2 or TRBV6-3 to TRBJ2-3, with a possible D match to TRBD2 (6 bases). With 8 bases removed from V and 0 bases from J, the gap between germline ends came to 9 bases. Per germline, CDR1 MNHEY and CDR2 SVGEGT. CDR3 length: 13 residues. CDR3 in DNA: TGTGCCAGCGAGGCGGGGAGCACAGATACGCAGTATTTT. Its protein product is CASEAGSTDTQYF.

This clonotype was seen a handful of times. The chain couples TRBV20-1 to TRBJ2-3, with 8 bases matching TRBD1. Unmatched junction bases numbered 9, after V lost 4 bases and J lost 0 bases. Looked up from germline, CDR1 is DFQATT and CDR2 is SNEGSKA (reference sequence). The CDR3 runs to 16 residues. The CDR3 DNA reads TGCAGTGCTAATTTATACACAGGGGGGAGCACAGATACGCAGTATTTT. Residues: CSANLYTGGSTDTQYF.